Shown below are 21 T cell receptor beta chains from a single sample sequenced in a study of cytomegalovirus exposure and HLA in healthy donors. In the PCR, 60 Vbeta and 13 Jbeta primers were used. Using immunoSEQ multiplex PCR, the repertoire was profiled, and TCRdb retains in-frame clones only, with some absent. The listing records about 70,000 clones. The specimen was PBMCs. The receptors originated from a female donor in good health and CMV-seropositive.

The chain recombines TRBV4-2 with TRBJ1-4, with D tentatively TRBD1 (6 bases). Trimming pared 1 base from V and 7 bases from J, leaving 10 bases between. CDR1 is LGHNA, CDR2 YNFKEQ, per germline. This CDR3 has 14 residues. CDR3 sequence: CASSQGGGGEKLFF. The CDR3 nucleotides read TGTGCCAGCAGCCAAGGAGGGGGGGGTGAAAAACTGTTTTTT.

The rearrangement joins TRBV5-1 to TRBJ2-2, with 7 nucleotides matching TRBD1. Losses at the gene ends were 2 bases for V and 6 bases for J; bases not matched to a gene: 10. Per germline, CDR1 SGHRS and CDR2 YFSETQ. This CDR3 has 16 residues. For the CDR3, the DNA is TGCGCCAGCAGCTTAGACAGGGTGGAGGTCTCCGGGGAGCTGTTTTTT. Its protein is CASSLDRVEVSGELFF.

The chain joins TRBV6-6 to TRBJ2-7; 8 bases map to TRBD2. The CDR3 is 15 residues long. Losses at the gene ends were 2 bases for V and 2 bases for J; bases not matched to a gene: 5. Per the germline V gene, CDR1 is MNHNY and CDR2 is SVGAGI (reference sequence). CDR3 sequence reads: CASSYETSGAYEQYF. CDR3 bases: TGTGCCAGCAGTTACGAAACTAGCGGAGCCTACGAGCAGTACTTC.

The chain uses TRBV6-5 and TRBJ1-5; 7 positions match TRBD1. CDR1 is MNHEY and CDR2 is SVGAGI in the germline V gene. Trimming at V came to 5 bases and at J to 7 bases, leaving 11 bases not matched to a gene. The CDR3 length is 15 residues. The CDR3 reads CASSRSTGIGQPQHF. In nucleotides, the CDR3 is TGTGCCAGCAGTCGGTCGACAGGGATTGGCCAGCCCCAGCATTTT.

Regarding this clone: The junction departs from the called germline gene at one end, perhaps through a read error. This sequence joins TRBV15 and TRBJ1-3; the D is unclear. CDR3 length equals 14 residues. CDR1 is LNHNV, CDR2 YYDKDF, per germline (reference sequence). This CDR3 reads CANSSNRGGNTIYF. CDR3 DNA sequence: TGTGCCAACAGCTCCAACCGCGGAGGAAACACCATATATTTT.

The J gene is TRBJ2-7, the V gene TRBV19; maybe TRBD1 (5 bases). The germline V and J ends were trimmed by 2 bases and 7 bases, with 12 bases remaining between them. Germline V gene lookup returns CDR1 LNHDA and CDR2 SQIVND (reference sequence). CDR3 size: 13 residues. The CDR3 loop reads CASSIKGFREQYF. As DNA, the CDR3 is TGTGCCAGTAGTATAAAGGGGTTTAGGGAGCAGTACTTC.

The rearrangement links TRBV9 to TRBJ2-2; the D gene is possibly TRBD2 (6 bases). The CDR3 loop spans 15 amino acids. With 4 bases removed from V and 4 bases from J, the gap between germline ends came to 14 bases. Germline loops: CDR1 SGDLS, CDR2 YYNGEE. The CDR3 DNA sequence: TGTGCCAGCAGCCCGACGGGAGACTTCACCGGGGAGCTGTTTTTT. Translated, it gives CASSPTGDFTGELFF.

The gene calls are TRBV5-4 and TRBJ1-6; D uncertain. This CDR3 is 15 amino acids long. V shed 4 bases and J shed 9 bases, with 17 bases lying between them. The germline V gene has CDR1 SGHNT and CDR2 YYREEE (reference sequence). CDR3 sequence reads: CASSPGGDLSSPLHF. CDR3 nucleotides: TGTGCCAGCAGCCCAGGCGGGGATTTAAGTTCACCCCTCCACTTT. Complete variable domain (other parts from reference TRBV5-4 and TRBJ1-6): ETGVTQSPTHLIKTRGQQVTLRCSSQSGHNTVSWYQQALGQGPQFIFQYYREEENGRGNFPPRFSGLQFPNYSSELNVNALELDDSALYLCASSPGGDLSSPLHFGNGTRLTVT.

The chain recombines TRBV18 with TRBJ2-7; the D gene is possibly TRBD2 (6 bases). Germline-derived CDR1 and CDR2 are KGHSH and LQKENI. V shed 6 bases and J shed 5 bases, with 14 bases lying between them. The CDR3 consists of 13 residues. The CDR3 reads CASSQNSGDEQYF. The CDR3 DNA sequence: TGTGCCAGCTCGCAAAACTCGGGGGACGAGCAGTACTTC.

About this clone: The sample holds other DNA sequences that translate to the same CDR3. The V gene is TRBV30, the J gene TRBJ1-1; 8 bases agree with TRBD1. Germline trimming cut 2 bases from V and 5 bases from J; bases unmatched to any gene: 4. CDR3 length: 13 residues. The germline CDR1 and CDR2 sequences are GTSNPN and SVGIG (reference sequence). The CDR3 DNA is TGTGCCTGGAGTCAGGGGGCGAGGACTGAAGCTTTCTTT. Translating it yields CAWSQGARTEAFF.

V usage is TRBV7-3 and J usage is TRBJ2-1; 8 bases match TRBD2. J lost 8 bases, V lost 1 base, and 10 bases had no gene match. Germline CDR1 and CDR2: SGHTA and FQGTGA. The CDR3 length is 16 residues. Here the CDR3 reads CASSLNQREIFDEQFF. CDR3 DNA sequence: TGTGCCAGCAGCTTAAATCAGCGGGAGATTTTCGATGAGCAGTTCTTC.

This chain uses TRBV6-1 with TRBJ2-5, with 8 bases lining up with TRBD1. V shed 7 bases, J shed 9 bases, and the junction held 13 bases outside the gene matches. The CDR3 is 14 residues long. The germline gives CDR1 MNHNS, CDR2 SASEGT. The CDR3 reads CASNPGQELPSQYF. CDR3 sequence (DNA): TGTGCCAGCAACCCGGGACAGGAACTCCCGTCCCAGTACTTC.

This CDR3 reads CASRSATGGVGTQYF. The CDR3 DNA follows: TGTGCCAGCAGGTCCGCGACAGGGGGCGTCGGTACGCAGTATTTT. J is TRBJ2-3 and V is TRBV27; 10 nucleotides agree with TRBD1. CDR1 is MNHEY, CDR2 SMNVEV, per germline (reference sequence). J gave up 8 bases and V 6 bases, and 11 bases lay outside the gene matches. The CDR3 covers 15 residues.

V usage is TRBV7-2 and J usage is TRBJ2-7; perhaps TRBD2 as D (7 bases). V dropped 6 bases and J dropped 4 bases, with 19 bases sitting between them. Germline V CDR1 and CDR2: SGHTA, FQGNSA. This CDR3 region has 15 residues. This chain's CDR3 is CASSPAGAPVYEQYF. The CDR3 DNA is TGTGCCAGCAGTCCTGCGGGGGCCCCCGTATACGAGCAGTACTTC. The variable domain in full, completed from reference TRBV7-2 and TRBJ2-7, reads GAGVSQSPSNKVTEKGKDVELRCDPISGHTALYWYRQSLGQGLEFLIYFQGNSAPDKSGLPSDRFSAERTGGSVSTLTIQRTQQEDSAVYLCASSPAGAPVYEQYFGPGTRLTVT.

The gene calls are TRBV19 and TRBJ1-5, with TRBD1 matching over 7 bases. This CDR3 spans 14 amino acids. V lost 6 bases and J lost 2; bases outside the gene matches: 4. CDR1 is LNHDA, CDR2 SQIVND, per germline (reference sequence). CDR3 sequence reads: CASSGQGGNQPQHF. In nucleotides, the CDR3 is TGTGCCAGTAGCGGGCAGGGGGGCAATCAGCCCCAGCATTTT.

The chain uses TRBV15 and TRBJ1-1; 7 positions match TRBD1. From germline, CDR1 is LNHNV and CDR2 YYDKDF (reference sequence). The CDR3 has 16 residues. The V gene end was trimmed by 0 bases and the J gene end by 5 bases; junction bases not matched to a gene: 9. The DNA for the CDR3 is TGTGCCACCAGCAGAGACTACGACAGGGTGGAGACTGAAGCTTTCTTT. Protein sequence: CATSRDYDRVETEAFF.

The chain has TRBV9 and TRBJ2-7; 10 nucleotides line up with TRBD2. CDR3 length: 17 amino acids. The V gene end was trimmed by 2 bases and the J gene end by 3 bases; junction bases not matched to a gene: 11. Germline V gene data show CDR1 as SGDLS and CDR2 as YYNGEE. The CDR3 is CASSVVKTLAGVYEQYF. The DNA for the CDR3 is TGTGCCAGCAGCGTTGTGAAGACTCTAGCGGGAGTCTACGAGCAGTACTTC.

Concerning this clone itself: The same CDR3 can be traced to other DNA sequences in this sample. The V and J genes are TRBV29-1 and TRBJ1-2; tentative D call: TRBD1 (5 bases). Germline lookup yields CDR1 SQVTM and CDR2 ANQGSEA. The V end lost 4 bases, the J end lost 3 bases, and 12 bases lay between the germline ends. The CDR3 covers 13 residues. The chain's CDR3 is CSVGPGEDYGYTF. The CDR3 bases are TGCAGCGTTGGCCCGGGGGAGGACTATGGCTACACCTTC.

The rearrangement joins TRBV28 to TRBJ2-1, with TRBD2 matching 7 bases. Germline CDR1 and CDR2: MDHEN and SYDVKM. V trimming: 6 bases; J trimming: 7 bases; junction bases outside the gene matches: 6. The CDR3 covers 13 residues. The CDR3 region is CASRRGGANEQFF. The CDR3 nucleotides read TGTGCCAGCAGACGGGGAGGGGCGAATGAGCAGTTCTTC.

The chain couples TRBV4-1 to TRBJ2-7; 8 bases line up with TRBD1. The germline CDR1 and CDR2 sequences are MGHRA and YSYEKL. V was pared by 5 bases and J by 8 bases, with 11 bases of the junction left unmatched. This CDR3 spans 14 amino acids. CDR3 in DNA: TGCGCCAGCAGCACCCCTCGTGGGGACAGGAAGCAGTACTTC. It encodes CASSTPRGDRKQYF.

For the CDR3, the DNA is TGCAGCGGAAAACAGGGGCTGAACACCGGGGAGCTGTTTTTT. Translation gives CSGKQGLNTGELFF. The V and J genes are TRBV29-1 and TRBJ2-2; 7 positions agree with TRBD1. Germline CDR1 and CDR2: SQVTM and ANQGSEA. The CDR3 length is 14 residues. The trim removed 7 bases at V and 1 base at J, leaving 6 bases unmatched.